This T cell receptor beta chain originates from a study of shared T cell receptors in the human thymus. The CDR3 runs 16 residues. The V gene lost 4 bases and the J gene lost 11 bases, with 27 bases spanning the gap. Germline values: CDR1 SGDLS, CDR2 YYNGEE. Assay used: immunoSEQ multiplex PCR; TCRdb lists only in-frame clones, some missing. Of around 340,000 clones listed, 95% were seen once; the top ten hold approximately 0.02%. This receptor was taken from a human donor. What was sequenced was thymocytes. V is TRBV9 and J is TRBJ1-2; unclear D gene. The CDR3 is CASSIVRGLGGMWYTF. As DNA, the CDR3 is TGTGCCAGCAGCATAGTACGAGGTCTAGGAGGGATGTGGTACACCTTC.